Only a few counts were recorded for the clone carrying this T cell receptor beta chain. This table comes from immunoSEQ multiplex PCR, and its TCRdb copy is limited to in-frame clones, with some not included. This table holds about 16,000 clones, approximately 87% found once. The data originate from a study of technical replicates of blood from several donors. CDR1 MNHNS and CDR2 SASEGT come from the germline V gene. V lost 1 base, J lost 2 bases, and 3 bases stayed unmatched. CDR3 length: 15 residues. The sample consisted of PBMCs. This receptor was taken from a human donor in good health. V gene TRBV6-1 combines with J gene TRBJ2-7; the match to TRBD2 covers 9 bases. The CDR3 sequence is CASSEGGLAPYEQYF. CDR3 DNA sequence: TGTGCCAGCAGTGAAGGGGGACTAGCCCCCTACGAGCAGTACTTC.